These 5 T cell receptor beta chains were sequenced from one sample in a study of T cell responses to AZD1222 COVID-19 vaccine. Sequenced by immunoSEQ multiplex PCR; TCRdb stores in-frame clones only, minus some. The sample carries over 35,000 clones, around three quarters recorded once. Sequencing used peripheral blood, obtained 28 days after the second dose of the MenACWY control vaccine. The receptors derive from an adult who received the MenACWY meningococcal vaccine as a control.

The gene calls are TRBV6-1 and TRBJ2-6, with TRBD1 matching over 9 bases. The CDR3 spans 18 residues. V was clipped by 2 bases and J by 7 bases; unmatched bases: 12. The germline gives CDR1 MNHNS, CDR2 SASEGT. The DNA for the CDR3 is TGTGCCAGCAGTGAACCGAGAGGGGACAGGGTCTTAGCCAACGTCCTGACTTTC. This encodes CASSEPRGDRVLANVLTF.

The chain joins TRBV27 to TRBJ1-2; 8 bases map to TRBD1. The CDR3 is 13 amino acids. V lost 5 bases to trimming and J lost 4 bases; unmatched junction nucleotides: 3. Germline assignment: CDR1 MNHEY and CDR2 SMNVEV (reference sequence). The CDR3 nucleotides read TGTGCCAGCAGTCGACAGGGGAGCTATGGCTACACCTTC. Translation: CASSRQGSYGYTF.

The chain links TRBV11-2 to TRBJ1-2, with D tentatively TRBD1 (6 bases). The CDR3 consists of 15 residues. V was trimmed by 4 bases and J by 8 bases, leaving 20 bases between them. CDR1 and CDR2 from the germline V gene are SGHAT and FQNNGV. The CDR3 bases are TGTGCCAGCAGCTCGTCGGCAGGGGCCTTACTAGGCTACACCTTC. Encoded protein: CASSSSAGALLGYTF.

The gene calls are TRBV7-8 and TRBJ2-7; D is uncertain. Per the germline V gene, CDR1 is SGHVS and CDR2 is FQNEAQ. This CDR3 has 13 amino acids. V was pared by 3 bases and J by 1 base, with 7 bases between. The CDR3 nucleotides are TGTGCCAGCAGCTTGATGGGATCCTACGAGCAGTACTTC. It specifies CASSLMGSYEQYF. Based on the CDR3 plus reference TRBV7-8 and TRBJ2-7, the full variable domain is GAGVSQSPRYKVAKRGQDVALRCDPISGHVSLFWYQQALGQGPEFLTYFQNEAQLDKSGLPSDRFFAERPEGSVSTLKIQRTQQEDSAVYLCASSLMGSYEQYFGPGTRLTVT.

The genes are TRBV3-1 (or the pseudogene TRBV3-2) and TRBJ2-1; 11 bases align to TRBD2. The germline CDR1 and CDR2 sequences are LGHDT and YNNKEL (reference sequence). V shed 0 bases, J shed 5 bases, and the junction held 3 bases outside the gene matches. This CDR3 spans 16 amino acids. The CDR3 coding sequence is TGTGCCAGCAGCCAAGATAGCGGGGGGGTAAACAATGAGCAGTTCTTC. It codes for CASSQDSGGVNNEQFF.